Included here is one T cell receptor beta chain sequence, with context. The sample comes from a study of blood T cell repertoires in COVID-19. About the research overall: The United States, Italy and Spain supplied acute and convalescent COVID-19 samples. Sample material is recorded as cDNA or gDNA derived from T cells, B-cell-depleted T cells, or PBMCs.

Assignment of participants to cohorts was predicated upon participant-reported clinical history. Two negative PCRs, clearance, or symptom resolution characterized the recovered Cohort 3 donors. Trimming cost V 5 bases and J 4 bases; bases outside gene matches: 12. The CDR3 runs to 17 residues. CDR1 is LNHDA, CDR2 SQIVND, per germline (reference sequence). TCRdb keeps only in-frame clones here, not all; method: immunoSEQ multiplex PCR. Found here are 300,000 to 450,000 clones, more than 75% of them singletons; the top ten hold 0.9% to 1.5%. V is TRBV19 and J is TRBJ2-2; TRBD1 agrees at 8 bases. The material sequenced was PBMCs or T cells enriched from blood (not recorded which). The source is a woman aged 18-29 years who had recovered from COVID-19. CDR3: CASSASGGSRITGELFF. The CDR3 DNA follows: TGTGCCAGTAGTGCGTCAGGGGGCTCCAGGATCACCGGGGAGCTGTTTTTT.